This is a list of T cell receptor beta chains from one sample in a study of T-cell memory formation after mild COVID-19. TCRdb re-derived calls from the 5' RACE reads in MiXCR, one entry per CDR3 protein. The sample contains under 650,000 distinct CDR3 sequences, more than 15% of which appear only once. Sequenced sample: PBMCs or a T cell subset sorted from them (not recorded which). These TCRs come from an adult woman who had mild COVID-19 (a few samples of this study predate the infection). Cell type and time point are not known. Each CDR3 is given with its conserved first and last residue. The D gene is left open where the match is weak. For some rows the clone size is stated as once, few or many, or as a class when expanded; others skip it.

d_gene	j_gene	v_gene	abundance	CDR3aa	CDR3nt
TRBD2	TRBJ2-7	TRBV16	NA	CASSQGLAGGFYEQYF	TGTGCCAGCAGCCAAGGACTAGCGGGAGGGTTCTACGAGCAGTACTTC
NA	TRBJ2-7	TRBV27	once	CASGGGGSGEQYF	TGTGCCAGCGGAGGAGGGGGGAGTGGCGAGCAGTACTTC
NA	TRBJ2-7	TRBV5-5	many	CASSPGGPFPYEQYF	TGTGCCAGCAGCCCGGGGGGCCCCTTCCCCTACGAGCAGTACTTC
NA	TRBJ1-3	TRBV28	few	CASSNRAGNTIYF	TGTGCCAGCAGTAACAGGGCTGGAAACACCATATATTTT
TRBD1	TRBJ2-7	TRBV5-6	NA	CASRTGTGGYEQYF	TGTGCCAGCAGAACCGGGACAGGGGGATACGAGCAGTACTTC
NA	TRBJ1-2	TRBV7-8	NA	CASSRKQDYGYTF	TGTGCCAGCAGCCGGAAACAGGATTATGGCTACACCTTC
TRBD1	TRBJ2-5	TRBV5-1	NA	CASSFSGGLYQETKYF	TGCGCCAGCAGCTTTTCAGGGGGCTTGTACCAAGAGACCAAGTACTTC
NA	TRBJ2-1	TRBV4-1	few	CASSPSGRYEQFF	TGCGCCAGCAGCCCCAGTGGGCGGTATGAGCAGTTCTTC
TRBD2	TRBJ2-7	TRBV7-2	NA	CASSSRLAGKQYF	TGTGCCAGCAGCTCCAGACTAGCGGGAAAGCAGTACTTC
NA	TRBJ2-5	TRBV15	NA	CATSRDRFREAETQYF	TGTGCCACCAGCAGAGACCGTTTTAGGGAGGCAGAGACCCAGTACTTC
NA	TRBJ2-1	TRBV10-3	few	CAISGSGDNEQFF	TGTGCCATCAGTGGGTCAGGGGACAATGAGCAGTTCTTC
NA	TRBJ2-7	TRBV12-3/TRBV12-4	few	CASLHLHEQYF	TGTGCCAGCCTCCACCTACACGAGCAGTACTTC
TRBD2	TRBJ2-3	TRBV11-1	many	CASSSLSGASTDTQYF	TGTGCCAGCAGCTCTCTAAGCGGGGCTAGCACAGATACGCAGTATTTT
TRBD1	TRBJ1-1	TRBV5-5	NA	CASSFLGQGRNTEAFF	TGTGCCAGCAGCTTTCTTGGACAGGGGCGAAACACTGAAGCTTTCTTT
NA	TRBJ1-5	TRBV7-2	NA	CASSLRDNQPQHF	TGTGCCAGCAGCCTAAGGGACAATCAGCCCCAGCATTTT
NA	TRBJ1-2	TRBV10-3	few	CAISESPFSDYGYTF	TGTGCCATCAGTGAAAGCCCCTTTTCTGACTATGGCTACACCTTC
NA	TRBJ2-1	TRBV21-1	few	CASSTSGKGNEQFF	TGTGCCAGCAGCACTAGCGGGAAGGGCAATGAGCAGTTCTTC
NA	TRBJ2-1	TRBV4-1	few	CASSHLPPGPNGEQFF	TGCGCCAGCAGCCACCTACCTCCGGGACCCAACGGGGAGCAGTTCTTC
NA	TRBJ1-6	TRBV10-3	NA	CAISELDSNSPLHF	TGTGCCATCAGTGAGTTGGATTCGAATTCACCCCTCCACTTT
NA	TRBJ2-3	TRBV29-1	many	CSVEDGTYTQYF	TGCAGCGTTGAAGACGGGACTTATACGCAGTATTTT
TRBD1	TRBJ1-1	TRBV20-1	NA	CSATPKDRTKTEAFF	TGCAGTGCTACCCCCAAGGACAGGACAAAGACTGAAGCTTTCTTT
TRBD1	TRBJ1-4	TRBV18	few	CASSPALLRTGDNEKLYF	TGTGCCAGCTCACCCGCACTCTTGAGGACAGGGGATAATGAAAAACTGTATTTT
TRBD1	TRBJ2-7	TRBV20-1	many	CSARATTGGEQYF	TGCAGTGCTAGAGCTACGACAGGGGGCGAGCAGTACTTC
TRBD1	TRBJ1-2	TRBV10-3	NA	CAISPGQGMVANYGYTF	TGTGCCATCAGCCCCGGACAGGGGATGGTTGCTAACTATGGCTACACCTTC
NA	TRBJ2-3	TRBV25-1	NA	CASSESGKETDTQYF	TGTGCCAGCAGTGAATCGGGCAAGGAAACAGATACGCAGTATTTT
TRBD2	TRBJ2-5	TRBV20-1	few	CSARLGGGAGETQYF	TGCAGTGCTAGGCTAGGCGGGGGGGCTGGTGAGACCCAGTACTTC
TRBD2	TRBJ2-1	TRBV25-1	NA	CASSLAGTGYEQFF	TGTGCCAGCAGTTTAGCGGGAACGGGTTATGAGCAGTTCTTC
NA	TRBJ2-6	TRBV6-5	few	CASSDGSSGANVLTF	TGTGCCAGCAGCGACGGTAGCTCTGGGGCCAACGTCCTGACTTTC
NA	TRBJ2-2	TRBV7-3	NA	CASSGAITGELFF	TGTGCCAGCAGCGGCGCCATCACCGGGGAGCTGTTTTTT